This section outlines one TCR beta chain sequence together with its context. Its recognized antigen is unknown. Base qualities are not recorded, but no much larger clone differs from it by a single base. Between the V and J ends, shortened by 10 bases and 4 bases respectively, the junction contains 10 bases. For CDR1 and CDR2, the germline V gene (reference sequence) lists MNHEY and SMNVEV. The cysteine opens and the phenylalanine closes a CDR3 of 11 amino acids. CDR3 DNA is the only sequence kept; it has 33 bases, read in frame from the first base. The library was built by means of the immunoSEQ multiplex PCR assay. TCRdb stores this immuneACCESS table with in-frame sequences only. Part of the clones is absent; in the studies checked, under half of the shortfall reflects unresolved V genes, and no reason is known for the rest. In this sample the table shows more than 50,000 clones, 70% to 90% of which occur a single time. Jointly, the top ten make up 5% to 6.5% of the sample.

The data belong to a study of control samples from healthy donors and cancer patients (dated by TCRdb to about 2020). The specimen sequenced was blood. The clonotype was recovered from a man aged 40-50 years in good health. This sequence uses TRBV27 and TRBJ1-1; a confident D gene designation cannot be given. The CDR3 reads CATGWGTEAFF. The sequenced DNA: TGTGCCACCGGATGGGGCACTGAAGCTTTCTTT.